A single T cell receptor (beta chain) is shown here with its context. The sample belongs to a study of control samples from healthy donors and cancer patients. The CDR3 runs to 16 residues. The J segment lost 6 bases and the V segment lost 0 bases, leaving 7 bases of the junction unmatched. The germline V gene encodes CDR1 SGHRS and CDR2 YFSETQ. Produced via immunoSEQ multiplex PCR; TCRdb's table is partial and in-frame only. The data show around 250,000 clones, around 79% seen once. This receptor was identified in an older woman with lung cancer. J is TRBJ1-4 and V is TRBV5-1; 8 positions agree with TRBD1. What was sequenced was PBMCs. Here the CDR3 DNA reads TGCGCCAGCAGCTTGGCCTTGGCAGGGGGCTATGAAAAACTGTTTTTT. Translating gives CASSLALAGGYEKLFF.